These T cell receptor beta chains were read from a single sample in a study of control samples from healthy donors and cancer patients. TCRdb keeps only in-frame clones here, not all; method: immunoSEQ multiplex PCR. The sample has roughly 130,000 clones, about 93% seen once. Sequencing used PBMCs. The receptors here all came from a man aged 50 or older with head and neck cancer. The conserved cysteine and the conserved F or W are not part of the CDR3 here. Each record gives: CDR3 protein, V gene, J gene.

CDR3aa: ASSEWEDTQY
v_gene: TRBV25-1
j_gene: TRBJ2-3

CDR3aa: ASSQDRGGLSHKETQY
v_gene: TRBV3-1/TRBV3-2
j_gene: TRBJ2-5

CDR3aa: ASRGTGREKLF
v_gene: TRBV28
j_gene: TRBJ1-4

CDR3aa: ASSQDRAGAQPQH
v_gene: TRBV4-3
j_gene: TRBJ1-5

CDR3aa: ASSIGAGGRDTQY
v_gene: TRBV19
j_gene: TRBJ2-3

CDR3aa: ASSATGNSPLH
v_gene: TRBV9
j_gene: TRBJ1-6

CDR3aa: ASSFSGTGDNQPQH
v_gene: TRBV28
j_gene: TRBJ1-5

CDR3aa: ASSPFQSGNTIY
v_gene: TRBV4-3
j_gene: TRBJ1-3

CDR3aa: ASSLEDSQETQY
v_gene: TRBV5-1
j_gene: TRBJ2-5

CDR3aa: ASSWGQGMNTEAF
v_gene: TRBV5-1
j_gene: TRBJ1-1

CDR3aa: ASSYIRGQMNTEAF
v_gene: TRBV6-5
j_gene: TRBJ1-1

CDR3aa: ASSNGEGTDTQY
v_gene: TRBV21-1
j_gene: TRBJ2-3

CDR3aa: ASSDPDRGFLAGELF
v_gene: TRBV2
j_gene: TRBJ2-2

CDR3aa: AISGGGSSSYNEQF
v_gene: TRBV10-3
j_gene: TRBJ2-1

CDR3aa: AWSGQGGSSPLH
v_gene: TRBV30
j_gene: TRBJ1-6

CDR3aa: SVEKGEVGTEAF
v_gene: TRBV29-1
j_gene: TRBJ1-1

CDR3aa: ASSPTRTSGGAYGYT
v_gene: TRBV18
j_gene: TRBJ1-2

CDR3aa: ASSYSRSIYGYT
v_gene: TRBV6-5
j_gene: TRBJ1-2

CDR3aa: ASSLTGVYTGELF
v_gene: TRBV7-3
j_gene: TRBJ2-2

CDR3aa: ASSLGAGPSNQPQH
v_gene: TRBV7-2
j_gene: TRBJ1-5

CDR3aa: ASSYGGVGNSPLH
v_gene: TRBV7-2
j_gene: TRBJ1-6

CDR3aa: AISVGGLYGYT
v_gene: TRBV10-3
j_gene: TRBJ1-2

CDR3aa: ASSPWLNTEAF
v_gene: TRBV13
j_gene: TRBJ1-1

CDR3aa: ASSFLGTGGYEQY
v_gene: TRBV7-8
j_gene: TRBJ2-7

CDR3aa: ASSFMNSYEQY
v_gene: TRBV13
j_gene: TRBJ2-7

CDR3aa: ASSGRENTEAF
v_gene: TRBV7-2
j_gene: TRBJ1-1

CDR3aa: ASSPISGRISLEQY
v_gene: TRBV11-1
j_gene: TRBJ2-7

CDR3aa: ASSSPGVMNNEQF
v_gene: TRBV11-2
j_gene: TRBJ2-1

CDR3aa: ASSLTGREQY
v_gene: TRBV2
j_gene: TRBJ2-7

CDR3aa: ASSLRGSYEQY
v_gene: TRBV5-4
j_gene: TRBJ2-7

CDR3aa: ASSSPRGQAYNEQF
v_gene: TRBV27
j_gene: TRBJ2-1

CDR3aa: ASRSVHRPYEQY
v_gene: TRBV28
j_gene: TRBJ2-7

CDR3aa: ASSLHRSVGGTEHSYNEQF
v_gene: TRBV18
j_gene: TRBJ2-1

CDR3aa: ASSLVGTGTTDTQY
v_gene: TRBV28
j_gene: TRBJ2-3

CDR3aa: ASSSRQVLSFWETQY
v_gene: TRBV7-8
j_gene: TRBJ2-5

CDR3aa: ASSFTGGANEKLF
v_gene: TRBV7-6
j_gene: TRBJ1-4

CDR3aa: ASSLLLGQASKTGNTIY
v_gene: TRBV14
j_gene: TRBJ1-3

CDR3aa: ASSWILRGAEQY
v_gene: TRBV7-2
j_gene: TRBJ2-7

CDR3aa: ASSLDVSRYNEQF
v_gene: TRBV7-6
j_gene: TRBJ2-1

CDR3aa: ASGDGELF
v_gene: TRBV12-3/TRBV12-4
j_gene: TRBJ2-2

CDR3aa: SGTGAYRGQTEAF
v_gene: TRBV29-1
j_gene: TRBJ1-1

CDR3aa: ASSLGGGRIYEQY
v_gene: TRBV7-2
j_gene: TRBJ2-7

CDR3aa: ASSLSVWQGNSYEQY
v_gene: TRBV27
j_gene: TRBJ2-7

CDR3aa: ASSLDSGYGYT
v_gene: TRBV7-9
j_gene: TRBJ1-2

CDR3aa: ASSNPTGDYGYT
v_gene: TRBV5-4
j_gene: TRBJ1-2